The subject of this entry is one T cell receptor (beta chain). TCR beta chains were sequenced at survey level with immunoSEQ. Sequencing used immunoSEQ multiplex PCR; TCRdb keeps in-frame clones, though not all of them. Of tens of thousands of clones listed, 93% are singletons. The CDR3 covers 16 residues. The V gene end was trimmed by 8 bases and the J gene end by 3 bases; junction bases not matched to a gene: 10. The germline V gene encodes CDR1 KGHDR and CDR2 SFDVKD. The sequence was obtained from a man aged 40-55 years with rheumatoid arthritis. The specimen sequenced was PBMCs. This sequence joins TRBV24-1 and TRBJ2-7; TRBD1 aligns across 12 bases. For the CDR3, the DNA is TGTGCCACCATCATTCCGGGACAGGGGGCTGGCTACGAGCAGTACTTC. Its protein is CATIIPGQGAGYEQYF.